This T cell receptor beta chain was recovered during a study of blood T cell repertoires in COVID-19. Whole-study context: PBMCs, B-cell-depleted T cells, or T cells provided the cDNA or gDNA that made up the material.

Original data processing: Reference gene primer amplification gave estimated nucleated cell counts. Assay used: immunoSEQ multiplex PCR; TCRdb lists only in-frame clones, some missing. V and J calls and clone size follow that table, whereas D and trimming were derived from the DNA. This sample has around 300,000 clones, with roughly nine tenths found just once. Adults between roughly 18 and 95 years of age took part from fewer than 30 US areas. The CDR3 covers 17 residues. Germline V CDR1 and CDR2: SGHRS, YFSETQ. J was trimmed by 4 bases and V by 4 bases; bases with no gene match: 10. Sequencing was performed on PBMCs or T cells enriched from blood (not recorded which). The rearrangement uses TRBV5-1 and TRBJ1-4; TRBD1 agrees at 10 bases. This clonotype was sampled from a woman between 18 and 29 years old who had recovered from COVID-19. Here the CDR3 reads CASSPTYGTGDNEKLFF. The CDR3 coding sequence is TGCGCCAGCAGCCCGACGTACGGGACAGGGGATAATGAAAAACTGTTTTTT.